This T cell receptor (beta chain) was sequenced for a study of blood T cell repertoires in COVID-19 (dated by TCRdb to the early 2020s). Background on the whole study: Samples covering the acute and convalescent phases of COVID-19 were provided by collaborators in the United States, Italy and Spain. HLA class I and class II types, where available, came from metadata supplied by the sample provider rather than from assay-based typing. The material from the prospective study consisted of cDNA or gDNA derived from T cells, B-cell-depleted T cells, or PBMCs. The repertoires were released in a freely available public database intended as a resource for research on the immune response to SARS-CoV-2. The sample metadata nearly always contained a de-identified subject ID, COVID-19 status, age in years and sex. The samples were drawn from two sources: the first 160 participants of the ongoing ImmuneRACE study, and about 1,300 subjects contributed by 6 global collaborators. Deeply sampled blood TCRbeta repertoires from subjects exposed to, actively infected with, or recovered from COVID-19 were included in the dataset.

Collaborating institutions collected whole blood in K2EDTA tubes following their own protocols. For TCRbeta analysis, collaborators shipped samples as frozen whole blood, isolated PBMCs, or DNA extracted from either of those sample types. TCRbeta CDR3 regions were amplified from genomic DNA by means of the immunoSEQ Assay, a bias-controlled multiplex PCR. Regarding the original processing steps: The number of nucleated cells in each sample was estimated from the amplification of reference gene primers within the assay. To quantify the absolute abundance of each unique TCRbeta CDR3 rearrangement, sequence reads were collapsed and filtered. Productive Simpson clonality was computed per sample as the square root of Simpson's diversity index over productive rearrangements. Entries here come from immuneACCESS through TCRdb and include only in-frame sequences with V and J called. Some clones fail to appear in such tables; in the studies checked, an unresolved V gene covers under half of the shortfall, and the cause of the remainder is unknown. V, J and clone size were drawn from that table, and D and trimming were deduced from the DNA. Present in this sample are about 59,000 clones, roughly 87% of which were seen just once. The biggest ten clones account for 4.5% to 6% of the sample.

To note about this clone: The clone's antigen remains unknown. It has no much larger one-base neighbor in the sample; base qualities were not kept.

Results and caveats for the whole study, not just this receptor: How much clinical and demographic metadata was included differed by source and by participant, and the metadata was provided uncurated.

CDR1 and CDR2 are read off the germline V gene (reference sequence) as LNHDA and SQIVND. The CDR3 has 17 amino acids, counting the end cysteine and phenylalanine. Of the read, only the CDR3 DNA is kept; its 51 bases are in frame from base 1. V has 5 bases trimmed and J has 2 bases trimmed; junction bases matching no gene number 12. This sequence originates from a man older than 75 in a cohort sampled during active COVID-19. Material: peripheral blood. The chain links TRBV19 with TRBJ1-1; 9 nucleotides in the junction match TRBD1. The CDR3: CASSLSLGQGYNTEAFF. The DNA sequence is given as TGTGCCAGTAGTCTCAGCCTGGGACAGGGCTATAACACTGAAGCTTTCTTT.